These T cell receptor beta chains were read from a single sample in a study of T cell repertoires in cytomegalovirus infection. TCRdb ran MiXCR on the reads and lists one entry per CDR3 protein. Here the sample spans approximately 320,000 distinct CDR3 sequences, approximately 9.5% being singletons. Sequencing was done on a sample of PBMCs. These receptors were collected from a human donor in good health (CMV status not recorded). Some clones in this sample may be carry-over from other donors' samples. Each CDR3 is given with its conserved first and last residue. The order of the fields is clone size, D gene, J gene, CDR3 length, V gene, CDR3 DNA, CDR3 protein. D genes are given only for firm matches. The size of a clone is reported for some rows only, either as once, few or many, or as a class for expanded clones.

abundance: .
d_gene: .
j_gene: TRBJ1-3
len: 14
v_gene: TRBV20-1
CDR3nt: TGCAGTGCTAGGGACAACCTCTCTGGAAACACCATATATTTT
CDR3aa: CSARDNLSGNTIYF

abundance: many
d_gene: TRBD1
j_gene: TRBJ1-4
len: 17
v_gene: TRBV27
CDR3nt: TGTGCCAGCAGTTTACGCGGGGGACAGGGGGAGGGCGAAAAACTGTTTTTT
CDR3aa: CASSLRGGQGEGEKLFF

abundance: few
d_gene: .
j_gene: TRBJ1-1
len: 13
v_gene: TRBV28
CDR3nt: TGTGCCAGCAGTTCAGATGCGGGCACTGAAGCTTTCTTT
CDR3aa: CASSSDAGTEAFF

abundance: many
d_gene: .
j_gene: TRBJ2-1
len: 17
v_gene: TRBV7-2
CDR3nt: TGTGCCAGCACCGGACCGACCCAGCGGGCGTCGTCGTTCGAGCAGTTCTTC
CDR3aa: CASTGPTQRASSFEQFF

abundance: .
d_gene: .
j_gene: TRBJ1-1
len: 16
v_gene: TRBV6-2/TRBV6-3
CDR3nt: TGTGCCAGCACCTTCGCTCCCCCAAGGGATGGCACTGAAGCTTTCTTT
CDR3aa: CASTFAPPRDGTEAFF

abundance: many
d_gene: TRBD2
j_gene: TRBJ2-1
len: 15
v_gene: TRBV2
CDR3nt: TGTGCCAGTCGTCGAAGCGGGGGGGCCATCCATGAGCAGTTCTTC
CDR3aa: CASRRSGGAIHEQFF

abundance: few
d_gene: .
j_gene: TRBJ1-5
len: 14
v_gene: TRBV12-3/TRBV12-4
CDR3nt: TGTGCCAGCACTAAAGGGACGGCCGGCCATCCCCAGCATTTT
CDR3aa: CASTKGTAGHPQHF

abundance: .
d_gene: .
j_gene: TRBJ2-1
len: 12
v_gene: TRBV28
CDR3nt: TGTGCCAGCAGCTACTACACGGCTGAGCAGTTCTTC
CDR3aa: CASSYYTAEQFF

abundance: many
d_gene: TRBD1
j_gene: TRBJ2-5
len: 18
v_gene: TRBV7-2
CDR3nt: TGTGCCAGCAGCCGAACAGGGGGGTGGCACAACGGGGAAGAGACCCAGTACTTC
CDR3aa: CASSRTGGWHNGEETQYF

abundance: .
d_gene: .
j_gene: TRBJ1-2
len: 15
v_gene: TRBV7-2
CDR3nt: TGTGCCAGCAGCTATTGGACAGACCCTGCCGGTGGCTACACCTTC
CDR3aa: CASSYWTDPAGGYTF

abundance: .
d_gene: .
j_gene: TRBJ2-6
len: 15
v_gene: TRBV29-1
CDR3nt: TGCAGCGTTGGACACCTCCCCTCTGGGGCCAACGTCCTGACTTTC
CDR3aa: CSVGHLPSGANVLTF

abundance: .
d_gene: .
j_gene: TRBJ1-1
len: 13
v_gene: TRBV12-3/TRBV12-4
CDR3nt: TGTGCCAGCAGACCAGAGCCTTACACTGAAGCTTTCTTT
CDR3aa: CASRPEPYTEAFF

abundance: few
d_gene: .
j_gene: TRBJ2-1
len: 15
v_gene: TRBV28
CDR3nt: TGTGCCAGCAGTTTACATCCTGGGTCCTACAATGAGCAGTTCTTC
CDR3aa: CASSLHPGSYNEQFF

abundance: many
d_gene: .
j_gene: TRBJ2-7
len: 15
v_gene: TRBV7-2
CDR3nt: TGTGCCAGCAGCTTAGGCGGTACAGAGCCCTACGAGCAGTACTTC
CDR3aa: CASSLGGTEPYEQYF

abundance: .
d_gene: .
j_gene: TRBJ1-2
len: 13
v_gene: TRBV29-1
CDR3nt: TGCAGCGTTGACGATGCAGGGGCGGGCGGCTACACCTTC
CDR3aa: CSVDDAGAGGYTF

abundance: many
d_gene: TRBD2
j_gene: TRBJ2-3
len: 17
v_gene: TRBV7-2
CDR3nt: TGTGCCAGCAGCTTAACATCACTAGCGGGTTTCACAGATACGCAGTATTTT
CDR3aa: CASSLTSLAGFTDTQYF

abundance: few
d_gene: TRBD2
j_gene: TRBJ2-7
len: 13
v_gene: TRBV11-2
CDR3nt: TGTGCCAGCAGCCGCACTAGCGTCTACGAGCAGTACTTC
CDR3aa: CASSRTSVYEQYF

abundance: many
d_gene: .
j_gene: TRBJ2-7
len: 12
v_gene: TRBV7-2
CDR3nt: TGTGCCAGCAGCTTGGACTTCCTCGAGCAGTACTTC
CDR3aa: CASSLDFLEQYF

abundance: many
d_gene: TRBD1
j_gene: TRBJ1-3
len: 16
v_gene: TRBV12-3/TRBV12-4
CDR3nt: TGTGCCAGCAGACCCGGGACAGTGTTCTCTGGAAACACCATATATTTT
CDR3aa: CASRPGTVFSGNTIYF

abundance: .
d_gene: TRBD1
j_gene: TRBJ1-2
len: 13
v_gene: TRBV5-6
CDR3nt: TGTGCCAGCAGCTTCGCGGGACAGGACGGCTACACCTTC
CDR3aa: CASSFAGQDGYTF

abundance: many
d_gene: .
j_gene: TRBJ2-1
len: 15
v_gene: TRBV7-3
CDR3nt: TGTGCCAGCAGCTTGGGAGCAGCCCACCGCGATGAGCAGTTCTTC
CDR3aa: CASSLGAAHRDEQFF

abundance: many
d_gene: TRBD1
j_gene: TRBJ2-4
len: 17
v_gene: TRBV7-2
CDR3nt: TGTGCCAGCAGCTCAGACAGGGGAGGAGTAGCCAAAAACATTCAGTACTTC
CDR3aa: CASSSDRGGVAKNIQYF

abundance: few
d_gene: .
j_gene: TRBJ1-5
len: 16
v_gene: TRBV23-1
CDR3nt: TGCGCCAGCAGTCAGGAGAAAGGGGGGGGCAATCAGCCCCAGCATTTT
CDR3aa: CASSQEKGGGNQPQHF

abundance: .
d_gene: TRBD1
j_gene: TRBJ1-2
len: 15
v_gene: TRBV6-1
CDR3nt: TGTGCCAGCAGTGAATGGGACAGGGGTAACTATGGCTACACCTTC
CDR3aa: CASSEWDRGNYGYTF

abundance: many
d_gene: .
j_gene: TRBJ1-4
len: 16
v_gene: TRBV11-3
CDR3nt: TGTGCCAGCAGCCTATGGAGGGCAGGGCCCAATGAAAAACTGTTTTTT
CDR3aa: CASSLWRAGPNEKLFF

abundance: few
d_gene: .
j_gene: TRBJ1-1
len: 17
v_gene: TRBV19
CDR3nt: TGTGCCAGTAGTATAGATTCGGTGGCACGACTGGGCAGTGGAGCTTTCTTT
CDR3aa: CASSIDSVARLGSGAFF

abundance: .
d_gene: TRBD1
j_gene: TRBJ2-6
len: 17
v_gene: TRBV6-6
CDR3nt: TGTGCCAGCAGTCCATCGGACAGGGGAGCGGGGGCCAACGTCCTGACTTTC
CDR3aa: CASSPSDRGAGANVLTF

abundance: many
d_gene: .
j_gene: TRBJ2-1
len: 15
v_gene: TRBV7-2
CDR3nt: TGTGCCAGCAGCTCAACAGGGCTTAGGCAGAATGAGCAGTTCTTC
CDR3aa: CASSSTGLRQNEQFF

abundance: many
d_gene: .
j_gene: TRBJ2-6
len: 17
v_gene: TRBV11-2
CDR3nt: TGTGCCAGCAGCCACAAAACAGGGTTTGCTGGGGCCAACGTCCTGACTTTC
CDR3aa: CASSHKTGFAGANVLTF

abundance: few
d_gene: .
j_gene: TRBJ2-3
len: 16
v_gene: TRBV11-1
CDR3nt: TGTGCCAGCAGCTTACTCCCAGGGGAGACGGCAGATACGCAGTATTTT
CDR3aa: CASSLLPGETADTQYF

abundance: once
d_gene: .
j_gene: TRBJ2-5
len: 16
v_gene: TRBV7-8
CDR3nt: TGTGCCAGCAGCTTAGTGGGGGGACCGAGGCAAGAGACCCAGTACTTC
CDR3aa: CASSLVGGPRQETQYF

abundance: many
d_gene: .
j_gene: TRBJ1-6
len: 15
v_gene: TRBV19
CDR3nt: TGTGCCAGTAGTATTGGAGTCAGGGCCCTTGCCGCCCTCCACTTT
CDR3aa: CASSIGVRALAALHF

abundance: many
d_gene: .
j_gene: TRBJ1-1
len: 11
v_gene: TRBV20-1
CDR3nt: TGCAGTGCCAGGGGTTACACTGAAGCTTTCTTT
CDR3aa: CSARGYTEAFF

abundance: few
d_gene: TRBD1
j_gene: TRBJ1-4
len: 14
v_gene: TRBV7-2
CDR3nt: TGTGCCAGCAGCTTACAGGGGGTAGGCGAAAAACTGTTTTTT
CDR3aa: CASSLQGVGEKLFF

abundance: many
d_gene: TRBD1
j_gene: TRBJ1-5
len: 16
v_gene: TRBV14
CDR3nt: TGTGCCAGCAGCCAAACCCTCGACAGGGTTAATCAGCCCCAGCATTTT
CDR3aa: CASSQTLDRVNQPQHF

abundance: few
d_gene: .
j_gene: TRBJ2-7
len: 18
v_gene: TRBV6-2/TRBV6-3
CDR3nt: TGTGCCAGCAGTCGATCATCCCCCGGGACTTCCAGCTTAGAGGGGCAGTACTTC
CDR3aa: CASSRSSPGTSSLEGQYF

abundance: .
d_gene: .
j_gene: TRBJ1-1
len: 15
v_gene: TRBV7-2
CDR3nt: TGTGCCAGCAGCTTATTAGCAGGGCGGCGGACTGAAGCTTTCTTT
CDR3aa: CASSLLAGRRTEAFF

abundance: many
d_gene: TRBD1
j_gene: TRBJ2-5
len: 15
v_gene: TRBV7-3
CDR3nt: TGTGCCAGCAGCAAAACCCAGGGGGCGTGGGAGACCCAGTACTTC
CDR3aa: CASSKTQGAWETQYF

abundance: many
d_gene: .
j_gene: TRBJ1-5
len: 14
v_gene: TRBV5-1
CDR3nt: TGCGCCAGCAGCTTGGGGGGAGGGCAACAGCCCCAGCATTTT
CDR3aa: CASSLGGGQQPQHF

abundance: many
d_gene: .
j_gene: TRBJ2-3
len: 15
v_gene: TRBV7-2
CDR3nt: TGTGCCAGCAGCTTGACAGGACCTAGCACAGATACGCAGTATTTT
CDR3aa: CASSLTGPSTDTQYF

abundance: many
d_gene: .
j_gene: TRBJ2-7
len: 15
v_gene: TRBV5-6
CDR3nt: TGTGCCAGCAGCTCACCGGGCCCAGGGTCTCTCGAGCAGTACTTC
CDR3aa: CASSSPGPGSLEQYF

abundance: many
d_gene: .
j_gene: TRBJ2-1
len: 14
v_gene: TRBV2
CDR3nt: TGTGCCAGCATCCCTAAAGGCTCCTACAATGAGCAGTTCTTC
CDR3aa: CASIPKGSYNEQFF

abundance: many
d_gene: TRBD1
j_gene: TRBJ1-6
len: 14
v_gene: TRBV7-2
CDR3nt: TGTGCCAGCAGACGACAGGGGGCGTATTCACCCCTCCACTTT
CDR3aa: CASRRQGAYSPLHF

abundance: .
d_gene: TRBD1
j_gene: TRBJ2-7
len: 14
v_gene: TRBV9
CDR3nt: TGTGCCAGCACCCCGGGACAGAGCTCCTACGAGCAGTACTTC
CDR3aa: CASTPGQSSYEQYF

abundance: few
d_gene: .
j_gene: TRBJ2-7
len: 11
v_gene: TRBV25-1
CDR3nt: TGTGCCAGCAGAGAGTACTACGAGCAGTACTTC
CDR3aa: CASREYYEQYF

abundance: .
d_gene: .
j_gene: TRBJ2-7
len: 16
v_gene: TRBV18
CDR3nt: TGTGCCAGCTCACCGAAGACACAGACAGGACGCTACGAGCAGTACTTC
CDR3aa: CASSPKTQTGRYEQYF

abundance: few
d_gene: .
j_gene: TRBJ1-6
len: 13
v_gene: TRBV5-5
CDR3nt: TGTGCCAGCAGCTTTGACACCAATTCACCCCTCCACTTT
CDR3aa: CASSFDTNSPLHF

abundance: many
d_gene: .
j_gene: TRBJ1-5
len: 17
v_gene: TRBV5-6
CDR3nt: TGTGCCAGCAGCCCTGGGGGAGTGACTGATCTGAATCAGCCCCAGCATTTT
CDR3aa: CASSPGGVTDLNQPQHF

abundance: many
d_gene: .
j_gene: TRBJ2-3
len: 15
v_gene: TRBV20-1
CDR3nt: TGCAGTGCTAGACTACCGGGACGGAGGGGGGATACGCAGTATTTT
CDR3aa: CSARLPGRRGDTQYF

abundance: few
d_gene: .
j_gene: TRBJ2-7
len: 13
v_gene: TRBV12-3/TRBV12-4
CDR3nt: TGTGCCAGCAGTCGGACGGTGGGTTACGAGCAGTACTTC
CDR3aa: CASSRTVGYEQYF

abundance: few
d_gene: .
j_gene: TRBJ2-7
len: 15
v_gene: TRBV7-2
CDR3nt: TGTGCCAGCAGCTTAGACGTCGGACGGTCCCACGAGCAGTACTTC
CDR3aa: CASSLDVGRSHEQYF

abundance: many
d_gene: TRBD1
j_gene: TRBJ2-7
len: 13
v_gene: TRBV10-3
CDR3nt: TGTGCCATCGGGGGACAGGGGTTCCACGAGCAGTACTTC
CDR3aa: CAIGGQGFHEQYF

abundance: many
d_gene: TRBD1
j_gene: TRBJ1-6
len: 14
v_gene: TRBV4-1
CDR3nt: TGCGCCAGCAGCAACCGGGACAGAAATTCACCCCTCCACTTT
CDR3aa: CASSNRDRNSPLHF

abundance: .
d_gene: .
j_gene: TRBJ2-7
len: 14
v_gene: TRBV28
CDR3nt: TGTGCCAGCCGGATGCCCAGGGTCTTCCACGAGCAGTACTTC
CDR3aa: CASRMPRVFHEQYF

abundance: few
d_gene: .
j_gene: TRBJ2-3
len: 18
v_gene: TRBV12-3/TRBV12-4
CDR3nt: TGTGCCAGCAGTCATCCCTTAGGGCGGGGCCGGTCCACAGATACGCAGTATTTT
CDR3aa: CASSHPLGRGRSTDTQYF

abundance: .
d_gene: .
j_gene: TRBJ1-2
len: 13
v_gene: TRBV2
CDR3nt: TGTGCCAGCAGAGAAGCTGGGGGGTATGGCTACACCTTC
CDR3aa: CASREAGGYGYTF

abundance: few
d_gene: TRBD1
j_gene: TRBJ2-1
len: 15
v_gene: TRBV6-1
CDR3nt: TGTGCCAGCAGACCGGACAGGGGCTCCTACAATGAGCAGTTCTTC
CDR3aa: CASRPDRGSYNEQFF

abundance: few
d_gene: .
j_gene: TRBJ2-1
len: 12
v_gene: TRBV7-3
CDR3nt: TGTGCCAGCAGCCTGACGTTGCTTGAGCAGTTCTTC
CDR3aa: CASSLTLLEQFF